This T cell receptor beta chain was sequenced for a study of T cells in Graves' hyperthyroidism and ophthalmopathy. Whole-study results and caveats: With a median lead of roughly 6.8 months before onset, the model predicted ophthalmopathy.

Exclusions: uncontrolled infection, other autoimmune disease, pregnancy, lactation. About this clonotype itself: Antigen: not known.

RNA transcripts were the template for amplifying TCR beta CDR3 regions. The study used the HTBI primer set for a first-round RT-PCR of the TCR CDR3. TCRdb ran MiXCR on the multiplex PCR reads and lists one entry per CDR3 protein. The data hold roughly 570,000 distinct CDR3 sequences, with 46% observed a single time. There are 15 residues in the CDR3. Per germline, CDR1 SEHNR and CDR2 FQNEAQ (reference sequence). V shed 5 bases, J shed 2 bases, and the junction held 6 bases outside the gene matches. This sequence was found in an adult woman with Graves' disease, either hyperthyroidism or ophthalmopathy (not recorded which). The sequenced material came from peripheral blood or thyroid tissue (not recorded which). The chain has TRBV7-9 and TRBJ2-7; 10 nucleotides line up with TRBD2. This CDR3 reads CASSPGLAAAYEQYF. CDR3 bases: TGTGCCAGCAGCCCTGGACTAGCGGCCGCCTACGAGCAGTACTTC.